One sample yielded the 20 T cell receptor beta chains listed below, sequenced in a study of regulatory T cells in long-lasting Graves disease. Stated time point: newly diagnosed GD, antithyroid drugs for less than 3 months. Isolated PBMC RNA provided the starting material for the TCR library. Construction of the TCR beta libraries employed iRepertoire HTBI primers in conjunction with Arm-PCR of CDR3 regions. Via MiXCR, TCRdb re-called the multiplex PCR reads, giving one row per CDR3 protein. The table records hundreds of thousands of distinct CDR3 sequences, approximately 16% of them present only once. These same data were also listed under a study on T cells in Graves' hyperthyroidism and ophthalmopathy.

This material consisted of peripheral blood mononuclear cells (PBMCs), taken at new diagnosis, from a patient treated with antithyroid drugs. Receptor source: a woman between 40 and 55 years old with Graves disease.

The CDR3 protein is CSAPPGADTQYF. CDR3 nucleotides: TGCAGTGCTCCCCCAGGGGCAGATACGCAGTATTTT. The rearrangement links TRBV20-1 to TRBJ2-3; possible D gene TRBD1, 6 bases. Trimming removed 5 bases at V and 4 bases at J, with 10 bases between. This CDR3 has 12 residues. From germline, CDR1 is DFQATT and CDR2 SNEGSKA (reference sequence).

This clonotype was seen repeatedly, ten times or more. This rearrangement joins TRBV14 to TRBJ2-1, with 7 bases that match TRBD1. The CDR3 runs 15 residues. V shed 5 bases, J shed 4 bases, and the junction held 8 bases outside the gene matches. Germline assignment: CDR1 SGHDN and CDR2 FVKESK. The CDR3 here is CASSYGTDYYNEQFF. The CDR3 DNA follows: TGTGCCAGCAGCTACGGGACAGATTATTACAATGAGCAGTTCTTC.

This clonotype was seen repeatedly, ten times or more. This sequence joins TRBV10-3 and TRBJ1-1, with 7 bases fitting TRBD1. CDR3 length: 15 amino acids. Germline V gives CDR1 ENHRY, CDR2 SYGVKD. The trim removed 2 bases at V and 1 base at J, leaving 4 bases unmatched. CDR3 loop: CAISEPQGPNTEAFF. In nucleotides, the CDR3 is TGTGCCATCAGTGAGCCACAGGGGCCGAACACTGAAGCTTTCTTT.

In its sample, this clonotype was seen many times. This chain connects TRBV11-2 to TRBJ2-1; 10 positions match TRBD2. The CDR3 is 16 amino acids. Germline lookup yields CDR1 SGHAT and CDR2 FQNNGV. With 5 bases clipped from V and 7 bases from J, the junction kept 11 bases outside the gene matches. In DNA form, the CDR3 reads TGTGCCAGCAGCGCCCGTAGCGGGAGGATTTGGAATGAGCAGTTCTTC. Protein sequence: CASSARSGRIWNEQFF.

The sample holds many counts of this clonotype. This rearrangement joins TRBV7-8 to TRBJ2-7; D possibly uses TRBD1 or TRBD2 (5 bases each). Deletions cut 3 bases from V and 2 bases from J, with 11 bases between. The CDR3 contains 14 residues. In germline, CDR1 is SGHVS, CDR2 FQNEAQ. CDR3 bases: TGTGCCAGCAGCTTTGGGACCTACCCCTACGAGCAGTACTTC. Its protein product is CASSFGTYPYEQYF.

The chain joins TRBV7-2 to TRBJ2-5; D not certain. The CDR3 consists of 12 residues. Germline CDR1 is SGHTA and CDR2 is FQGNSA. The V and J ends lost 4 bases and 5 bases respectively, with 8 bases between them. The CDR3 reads CASSSQVETQYF. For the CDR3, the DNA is TGTGCCAGCAGCTCCCAGGTGGAGACCCAGTACTTC.

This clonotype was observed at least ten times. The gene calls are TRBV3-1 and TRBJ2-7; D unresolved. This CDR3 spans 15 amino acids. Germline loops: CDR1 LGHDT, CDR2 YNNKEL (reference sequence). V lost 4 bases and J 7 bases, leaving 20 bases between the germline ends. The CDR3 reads CASSPGDEGFREQYF. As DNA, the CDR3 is TGTGCCAGCAGCCCAGGTGATGAAGGGTTTAGGGAGCAGTACTTC.

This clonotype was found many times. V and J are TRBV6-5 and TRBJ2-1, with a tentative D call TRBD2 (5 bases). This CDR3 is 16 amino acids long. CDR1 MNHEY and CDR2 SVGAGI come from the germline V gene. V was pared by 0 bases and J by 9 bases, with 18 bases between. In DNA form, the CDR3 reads TGTGCCAGCAGTTACTCGAGGGTAGCATGGAATCGTGAGCAGTTCTTC. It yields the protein CASSYSRVAWNREQFF.

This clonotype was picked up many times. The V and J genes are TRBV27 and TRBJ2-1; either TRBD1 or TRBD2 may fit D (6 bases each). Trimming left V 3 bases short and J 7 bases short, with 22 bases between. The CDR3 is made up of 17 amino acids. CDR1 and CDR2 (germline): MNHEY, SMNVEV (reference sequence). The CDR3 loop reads CASSFDLGGLYGNEQFF. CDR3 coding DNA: TGTGCCAGCAGTTTCGATCTTGGGGGGCTTTATGGTAATGAGCAGTTCTTC.

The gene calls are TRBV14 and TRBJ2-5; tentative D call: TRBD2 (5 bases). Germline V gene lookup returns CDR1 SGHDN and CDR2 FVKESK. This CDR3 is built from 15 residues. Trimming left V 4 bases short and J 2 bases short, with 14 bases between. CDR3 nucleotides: TGTGCCAGCAGCCCCACTAGAAGAAATCAAGAGACCCAGTACTTC. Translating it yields CASSPTRRNQETQYF.

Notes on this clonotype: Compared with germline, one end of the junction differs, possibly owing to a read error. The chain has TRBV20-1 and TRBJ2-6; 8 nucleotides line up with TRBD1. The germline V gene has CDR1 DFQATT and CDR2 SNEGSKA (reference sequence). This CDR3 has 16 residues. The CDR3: CSAKGTGVSGANVLTF. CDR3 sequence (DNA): TGCAGCGCTAAGGGGACAGGCGTCTCTGGGGCCAACGTCCTGACTTTC.

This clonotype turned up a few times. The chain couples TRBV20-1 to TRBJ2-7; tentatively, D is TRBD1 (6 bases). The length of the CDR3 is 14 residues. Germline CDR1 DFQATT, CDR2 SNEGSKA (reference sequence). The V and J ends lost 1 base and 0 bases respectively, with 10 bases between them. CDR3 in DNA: TGCAGTGCTAGAGGGACAGAGAGCTCCTACGAGCAGTACTTC. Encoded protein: CSARGTESSYEQYF.

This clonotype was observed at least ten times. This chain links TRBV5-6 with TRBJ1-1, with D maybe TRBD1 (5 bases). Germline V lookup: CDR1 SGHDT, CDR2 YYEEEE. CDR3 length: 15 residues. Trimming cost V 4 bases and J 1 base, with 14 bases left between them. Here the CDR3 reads CASSPGPRENTEAFF. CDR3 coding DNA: TGTGCCAGCAGCCCGGGACCGAGGGAGAACACTGAAGCTTTCTTT.

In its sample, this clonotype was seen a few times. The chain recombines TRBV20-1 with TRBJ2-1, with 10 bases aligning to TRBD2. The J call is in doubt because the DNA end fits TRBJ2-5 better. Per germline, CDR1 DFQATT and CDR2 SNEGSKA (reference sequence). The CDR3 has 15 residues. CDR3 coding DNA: TGCAGCGCCGGCGCTAGCGGGGGATCACGAGAGACCCAGTACTTC. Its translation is CSAGASGGSRETQYF.

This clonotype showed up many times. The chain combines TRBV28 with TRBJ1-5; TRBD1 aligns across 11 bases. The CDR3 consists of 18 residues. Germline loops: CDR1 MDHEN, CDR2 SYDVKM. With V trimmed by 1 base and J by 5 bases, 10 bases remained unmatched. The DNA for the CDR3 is TGTGCCAGCAGTTTATACCGAGTCTGGACAGGGGGCGATCAGCCCCAGCATTTT. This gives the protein CASSLYRVWTGGDQPQHF.

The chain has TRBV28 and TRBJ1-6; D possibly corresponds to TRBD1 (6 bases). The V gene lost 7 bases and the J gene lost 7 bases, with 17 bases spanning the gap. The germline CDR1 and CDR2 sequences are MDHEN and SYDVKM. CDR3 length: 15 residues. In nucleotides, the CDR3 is TGTGCCAGCAATTCCCCCCGGACAGTAAATTCACCCCTCCACTTT. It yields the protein CASNSPRTVNSPLHF.

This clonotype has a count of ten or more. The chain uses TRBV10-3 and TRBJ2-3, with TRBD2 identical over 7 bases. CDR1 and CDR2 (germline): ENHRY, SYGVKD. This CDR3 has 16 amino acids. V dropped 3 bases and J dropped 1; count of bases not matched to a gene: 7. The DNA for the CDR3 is TGTGCCATCAGTGACTCGGCGGGAGTGGGCACAGATACGCAGTATTTT. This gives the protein CAISDSAGVGTDTQYF.

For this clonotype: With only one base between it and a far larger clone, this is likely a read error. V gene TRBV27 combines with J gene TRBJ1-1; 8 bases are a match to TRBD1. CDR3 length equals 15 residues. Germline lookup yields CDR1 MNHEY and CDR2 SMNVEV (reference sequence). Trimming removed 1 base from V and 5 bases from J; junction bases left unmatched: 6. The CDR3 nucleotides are TGTGCCAGCAGTTTATTCGGGACAGGAGTTACTGAAGCTTTCTTT. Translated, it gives CASSLFGTGVTEAFF.

The CDR3 region has the DNA TGTGCCAGCAGCCAAGAAGGCCTGGGACATAGATTCGCAGATACGCAGTATTTT. The encoded protein is CASSQEGLGHRFADTQYF. The chain uses TRBV14 and TRBJ2-3; a possible D gene is TRBD1 (6 bases). Germline-derived CDR1 and CDR2 are SGHDN and FVKESK. There are 18 residues in the CDR3. The V end lost 0 bases, the J end lost 4 bases, and 20 bases lay between the germline ends.

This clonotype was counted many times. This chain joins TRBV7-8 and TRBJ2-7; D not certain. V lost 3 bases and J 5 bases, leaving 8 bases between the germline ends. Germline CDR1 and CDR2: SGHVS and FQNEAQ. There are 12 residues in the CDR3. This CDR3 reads CASSFGPNEQYF. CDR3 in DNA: TGTGCCAGCAGCTTCGGGCCAAACGAGCAGTACTTC.